This TCR beta chain stems from a study of shared clonotypes between healthy human individuals (dated by TCRdb to about 2020). Background on the whole study: Three men and a couple of women, aged 18 to 49 years, made up the cohort. For each donor, three plates each were used for CD4 naive and CD4 memory, two plates were used for CD8 naive, and one plate was used for CD8 memory. To estimate repertoire size and how much clonotype sharing occurs between individuals, the study deeply sequenced the blood TCR repertoires of about five healthy adults. To increase sequencing depth and limit assay-specific biases, different laboratories used diverse techniques to prepare libraries and sequence TCR repertoires. Each donor's leukapheresis produced roughly between roughly 0.9 and 8.9 billion PBMCs.

Here is what the overall study found, with its caveats: Naive subsets generally had larger estimated clonotype richness than memory subsets did. Clonotypes shared by all four sorted-subset donors showed higher generation probabilities than non-shared clonotypes. The genetic and exposure-history diversity represented was limited by the small number of donors. Sampling was restricted to blood, and TCR repertoires in tissue are likely to differ from TCR repertoires in blood. Based on pairwise subsampling, the degree of clonotype sharing among donors was expected to be affected by sequencing depth. About 5% of naive CD4, roughly 3.5% of naive CD8, about 2.4% of memory CD4, and roughly 0.4% of memory CD8 clonotypes were shared across several donors. Rarefaction of sorted-subset datasets indicated incomplete sequencing despite the large sequencing depth.

Healthy HIV-negative adults with no recently reported acute infections or vaccinations were included as donors. Only Caucasian adults living in Nashville, Tennessee, USA were represented among the donors. CD4+ T cells were enriched by magnetic negative selection, after which naive cells were positively selected on CD45RA and the negative fraction was taken as the memory subset. Blood was obtained by leukapheresis, after which PBMCs were separated by Ficoll-Histopaque density gradient centrifugation and cryopreserved in liquid nitrogen vapor phase. Analytical flow cytometry was used to check the purity and quantity of every magnetically sorted T cell population. Each sorted fraction had its genomic DNA isolated and then quantified by UV absorbance on a Nanodrop 2000c. Relative to germline, V is missing 1 base and J is missing 0 bases, with 0 bases of the junction outside any gene match. CDR1 and CDR2, looked up from the germline V gene, are MDHEN and SYDVKM. Reading from cysteine to phenylalanine, the CDR3 counts 15 amino acids. Left in the record is the CDR3 DNA by itself, 45 bases read in frame from the first base.

Turning to this clone: Its antigen remains undetermined. Base qualities are missing; no much larger clone stands one base away.

Using the deep immunoSEQ assay, TCR CDR3 regions were amplified from genomic DNA by multiplex PCR. For each cell subset, the extracted genomic DNA was distributed evenly across all wells of several immunoSEQ 96-well plates, and each plate served as one replicate. For sorted subsets, roughly 0.2 ug genomic DNA, equal to 30,000 or so T cell genomes, was loaded into each replicate PCR. Purified libraries were measured with a Qubit 3.0 fluorometer, size-checked on a Bioanalyzer 2100, and measured again with the KAPA Library Quantification kit. Each immunoSEQ 96-well plate was sequenced on its own single-read 150-cycle Illumina NextSeq 550 flow cell. Processing in the source paper ran as follows. Because only junctional sequences without quality scores were contained in the immunoSEQ output, filtering matching that applied to full-length reads could not be performed. Sequences were annotated with PyIR, a Python wrapper for IgBLAST v1.9, using IMGT germline references to assign V/J genes and CDR3. Reads were filtered out if the reads had weak V/J assignments (E-value above 1e-6), no CDR3, stop codons, out-of-frame junctions, or ambiguous translated residues. V3J clonotypes were defined as sequences sharing the same inferred V gene, J gene, and CDR3 amino acid sequence. The percentage overlap between two repertoires was calculated by dividing the number of shared unique clonotypes by the size of the smaller repertoire. Repertoire richness was assessed with RTK rarefaction, the Chao1 estimator, and Recon v2.1 estimates of unobserved clonotypes. For all TCRbeta clonotypes obtained by the gDNA method from a few donors, generation probabilities were computed with OLGA. TCRdb took this table from immuneACCESS and kept in-frame rearrangements with V and J called. Such tables lack part of the clones; where checked against another copy, unresolved V genes explain under half of the gap, and the rest is unexplained. V, J and clone size are taken as reported in that table, and D and trimming were inferred from the DNA itself. Present in this sample are around 1,100,000 clones, 77% of which were seen just once. The ten biggest clones cover 0.89% of the sample.

The specimen was memory CD4+ T cells from PBMCs. In light of the paper, this sample's cell subset or site label describes: CD45RA-negative fraction. Rearrangement joined TRBV28 to TRBJ1-3, and TRBD1 aligns with 7 junction nucleotides. The clonotype comes from a man aged 18 to 30 in good health. Some clones in this sample may be carry-over from other donors' samples. The DNA is TGTGCCAGCAGTTTATACAGGGGCTCTGGAAACACCATATATTTT. It specifies CASSLYRGSGNTIYF.